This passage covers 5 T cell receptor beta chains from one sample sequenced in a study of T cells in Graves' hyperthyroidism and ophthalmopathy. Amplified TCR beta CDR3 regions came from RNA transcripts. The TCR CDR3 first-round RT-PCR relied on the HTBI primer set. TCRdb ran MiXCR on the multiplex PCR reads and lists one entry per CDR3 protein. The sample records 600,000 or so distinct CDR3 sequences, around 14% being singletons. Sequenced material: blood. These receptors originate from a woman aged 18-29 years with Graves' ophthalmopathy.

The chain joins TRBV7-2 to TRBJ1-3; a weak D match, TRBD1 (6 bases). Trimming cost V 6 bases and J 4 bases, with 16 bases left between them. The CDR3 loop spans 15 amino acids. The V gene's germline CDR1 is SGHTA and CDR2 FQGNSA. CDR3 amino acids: CASRLGYTGGNTIYF. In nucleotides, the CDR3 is TGTGCCAGCAGGCTAGGGTACACAGGGGGAAACACCATATATTTT. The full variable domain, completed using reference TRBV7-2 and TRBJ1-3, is GAGVSQSPSNKVTEKGKDVELRCDPISGHTALYWYRQSLGQGLEFLIYFQGNSAPDKSGLPSDRFSAERTGGSVSTLTIQRTQQEDSAVYLCASRLGYTGGNTIYFGEGSWLTVV.

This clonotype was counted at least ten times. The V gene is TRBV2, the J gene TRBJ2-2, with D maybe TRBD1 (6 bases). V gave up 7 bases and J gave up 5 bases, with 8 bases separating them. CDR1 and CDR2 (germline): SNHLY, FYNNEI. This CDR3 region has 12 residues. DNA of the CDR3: TGTGCCAGCAAGAGGGGGACCGGGGAGCTGTTTTTT. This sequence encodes CASKRGTGELFF.

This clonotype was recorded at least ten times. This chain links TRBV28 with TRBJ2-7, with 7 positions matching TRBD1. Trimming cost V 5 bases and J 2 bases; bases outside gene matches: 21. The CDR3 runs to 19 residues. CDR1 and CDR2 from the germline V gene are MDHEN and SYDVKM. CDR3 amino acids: CASSKSLLTPRGLPYEQYF. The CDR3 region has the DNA TGTGCCAGCAGTAAAAGTTTATTAACCCCGAGGGGGCTCCCCTACGAGCAGTACTTC.

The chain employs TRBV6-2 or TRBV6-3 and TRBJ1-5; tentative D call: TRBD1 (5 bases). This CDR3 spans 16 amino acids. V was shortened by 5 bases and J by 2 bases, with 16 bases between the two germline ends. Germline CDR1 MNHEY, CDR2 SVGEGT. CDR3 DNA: TGTGCCAGCAGTCCCGGGGCTTACGGGGGCAATCAGCCCCAGCATTTT. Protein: CASSPGAYGGNQPQHF.

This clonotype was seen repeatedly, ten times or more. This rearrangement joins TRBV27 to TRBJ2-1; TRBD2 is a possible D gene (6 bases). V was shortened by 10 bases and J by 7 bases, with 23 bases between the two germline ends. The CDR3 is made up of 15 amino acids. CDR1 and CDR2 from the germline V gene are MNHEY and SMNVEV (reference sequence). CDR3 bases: TGTGCCACCACCTCGGGAGATGGGTTGGGGAATGAGCAGTTCTTC. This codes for CATTSGDGLGNEQFF.